This entry lists 5 T cell receptor beta chains sequenced from one sample in a study of tumor and adjacent non-tumor tissue in lung cancer. RNA was extracted from bulk tissue without any cell sorting. TCRbeta libraries were built with three rounds of nested PCR, modified from ARM-PCR. TCRdb reanalysed the multiplex PCR reads using MiXCR and keeps one entry per CDR3 protein. The sample contains approximately 75,000 distinct CDR3 sequences, 60% to 85% of which appear only once. Sequenced input: lung tumor tissue. The receptors shown here come from a woman between 50 and 59 years old with non-small cell lung cancer.

The J gene is TRBJ1-5, the V gene TRBV25-1, with D hard to call. The CDR3 loop spans 16 amino acids. Germline values: CDR1 MGHDK, CDR2 SYGVNS. The V end was cut by 1 base, the J end by 2 bases, with 12 bases between. The CDR3 sequence is CASSESAGYGNQPQHF. The CDR3 DNA follows: TGTGCCAGCAGTGAATCGGCGGGATATGGCAATCAGCCCCAGCATTTT. The variable domain in full, with the rest retrieved from reference TRBV25-1 and TRBJ1-5, is EADIYQTPRYLVIGTGKKITLECSQTMGHDKMYWYQQDPGMELHLIHYSYGVNSTEKGDLSSESTVSRIRTEHFPLTLESARPSHTSQYLCASSESAGYGNQPQHFGDGTRLSIL.

Of note for this clonotype: This CDR3 fails to terminate in the conserved phenylalanine or tryptophan, so it likely reflects a read error. The V gene is TRBV5-1, the J gene TRBJ2-7; unclear D gene. The CDR3 runs 14 residues. The V gene's germline CDR1 is SGHRS and CDR2 YFSETQ. CDR3 amino acids: CASCLRTNPYEQYL. CDR3 in DNA: TGCGCCAGCTGCTTGCGAACAAATCCCTACGAGCAGTACTTA.

By sample share, this clonotype is medium-sized. The rearrangement links TRBV4-1 to TRBJ2-5; 7 bases agree with TRBD2. The CDR3 is made up of 15 amino acids. Trimming at V came to 1 base and at J to 5 bases, leaving 7 bases not matched to a gene. The germline V gene has CDR1 MGHRA and CDR2 YSYEKL. The CDR3 loop is CASSQAERDVETQYF. The CDR3 nucleotides are TGCGCCAGCAGCCAAGCGGAGCGGGATGTGGAGACCCAGTACTTC.

Of note for this clonotype: No conserved phenylalanine or tryptophan ends this CDR3, so it is likely a read error. The chain joins TRBV11-3 to TRBJ2-4; tentatively, D is TRBD1 (7 bases). Germline CDR1 SGHNT, CDR2 YENEEA. The CDR3 length is 14 residues. This chain's CDR3 is CVSSSTGEGGIQYI. As DNA, the CDR3 is TGTGTCAGCAGCTCAACAGGGGAAGGGGGGATTCAGTACATC.

Of note for this clonotype: A read error may produce the germline difference seen at one junction end. The chain has TRBV4-1 and TRBJ1-4; D is unresolved. CDR3 size: 15 residues. Germline loops: CDR1 MGHRA, CDR2 YSYEKL. Written as DNA, the CDR3 is TGCGCCAGCACGGGGAGTTACCCAACTAATGAAAAACTGGTTTTT. Its translation: CASTGSYPTNEKLVF.